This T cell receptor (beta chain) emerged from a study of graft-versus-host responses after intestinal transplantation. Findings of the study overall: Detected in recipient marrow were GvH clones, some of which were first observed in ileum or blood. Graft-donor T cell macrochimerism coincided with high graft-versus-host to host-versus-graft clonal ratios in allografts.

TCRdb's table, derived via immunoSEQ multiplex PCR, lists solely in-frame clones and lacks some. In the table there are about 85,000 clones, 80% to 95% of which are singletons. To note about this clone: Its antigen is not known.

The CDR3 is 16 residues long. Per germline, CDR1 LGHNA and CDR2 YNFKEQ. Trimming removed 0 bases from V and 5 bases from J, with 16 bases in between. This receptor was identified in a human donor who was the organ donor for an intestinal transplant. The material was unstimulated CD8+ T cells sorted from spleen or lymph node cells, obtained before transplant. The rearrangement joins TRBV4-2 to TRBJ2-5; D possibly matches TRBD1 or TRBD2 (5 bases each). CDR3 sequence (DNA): TGTGCCAGCAGCCAAGAAGGGGTGGGGACGGTTGAGACCCAGTACTTC. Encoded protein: CASSQEGVGTVETQYF.